The source of this T cell receptor beta chain is a study of blood T cell repertoires in COVID-19. Overall study context: Specimens from acute and convalescent COVID-19 originated in the United States, Italy and Spain. Sources were T cells, B-cell-depleted T cells, or PBMCs; the material itself was cDNA or gDNA.

As processed by the authors: Reference gene primer amplification in the assay estimated nucleated cell counts. TCRdb keeps only in-frame clones here, not all; method: immunoSEQ multiplex PCR. V and J calls and clone size are copied from that table; D and trimming were computed from the DNA. Among about 130,000 clones listed, 84% were seen once. This CDR3 comprises 15 residues. Germline V gene data show CDR1 as LGHDT and CDR2 as YNNKEL (reference sequence). J lost 7 bases, V lost 2 bases, and 9 bases had no gene match. The clonotype originates from a human donor in a cohort sampled during active COVID-19. The genes are TRBV3-1 (or the pseudogene TRBV3-2) and TRBJ1-2; 8 bases are a match to TRBD1. Material: peripheral blood. CDR3 sequence (DNA): TGTGCCAGCAGCCAACTGGACAGGGAGGACTCTGGCTACACCTTC. It specifies CASSQLDREDSGYTF.